These T cell receptor beta chains were read from a single sample in a study of OX40 agonist ivuxolimab in advanced cancers. TCRdb keeps only in-frame clones here, not all; method: immunoSEQ multiplex PCR. Of some 30,000 clones listed, around nine tenths are singletons. This specimen consisted of CD4+ or CD8+ T cells sorted from blood, obtained in a trial of the OX40 agonist ivuxolimab. These TCRs come from an adult with an advanced solid tumor such as melanoma, head and neck, liver or kidney cancer. CDR3s include the opening cysteine and the closing phenylalanine or tryptophan. Each record gives: clone size, D gene, V gene, J gene, CDR3 protein, CDR3 DNA. The D gene is left open where the match is weak. Clone size is shown for a subset of rows, as once, few, many or a class of expanded clone.

clone size: few
D gene: .
V gene: TRBV19
J gene: TRBJ1-1
CDR3 protein: CASSTGLNTEAFF
CDR3 DNA: TGTGCCAGTAGTACCGGGCTGAACACTGAAGCTTTCTTT

clone size: .
D gene: TRBD1
V gene: TRBV10-3
J gene: TRBJ2-2
CDR3 protein: CAISGMPRTGESSTGELFF
CDR3 DNA: TGTGCCATCAGCGGGATGCCCCGGACAGGCGAATCCTCTACCGGGGAGCTGTTTTTT

clone size: .
D gene: .
V gene: TRBV21-1
J gene: TRBJ1-4
CDR3 protein: CASSKVQGGTNEKLFF
CDR3 DNA: TGTGCCAGCAGCAAAGTACAGGGGGGAACTAATGAAAAACTGTTTTTT

clone size: .
D gene: .
V gene: TRBV27
J gene: TRBJ1-1
CDR3 protein: CASGAGASNTEAFF
CDR3 DNA: TGTGCCAGCGGGGCAGGGGCCTCGAACACTGAAGCTTTCTTT

clone size: .
D gene: .
V gene: TRBV11-3
J gene: TRBJ2-3
CDR3 protein: CASSGDTDTQYF
CDR3 DNA: TGTGCCAGCAGCGGCGACACAGATACGCAGTATTTT

clone size: .
D gene: .
V gene: TRBV15
J gene: TRBJ1-2
CDR3 protein: CATSRDRGYYGYTF
CDR3 DNA: TGTGCCACCAGCAGAGACAGGGGCTACTATGGCTACACCTTC

clone size: .
D gene: .
V gene: TRBV5-1
J gene: TRBJ2-2
CDR3 protein: CASSDGGNTGELFF
CDR3 DNA: TGCGCCAGCAGCGACGGAGGGAACACCGGGGAGCTGTTTTTT

clone size: few
D gene: .
V gene: TRBV4-3
J gene: TRBJ1-5
CDR3 protein: CASSQDKSRIQPQHF
CDR3 DNA: TGCGCCAGCAGCCAAGATAAGAGCCGTATTCAGCCCCAGCATTTT

clone size: once
D gene: .
V gene: TRBV5-5
J gene: TRBJ2-1
CDR3 protein: CASSLEMSSPRGEQFF
CDR3 DNA: TGTGCCAGCAGCTTGGAAATGAGTAGCCCCCGAGGCGAGCAGTTCTTC

clone size: .
D gene: TRBD1
V gene: TRBV6-1
J gene: TRBJ1-1
CDR3 protein: CASSWTGSLEAFF
CDR3 DNA: TGTGCCAGCAGTTGGACAGGGTCGTTGGAAGCTTTCTTT

clone size: .
D gene: .
V gene: TRBV7-9
J gene: TRBJ2-7
CDR3 protein: CASSLDGGANEQYF
CDR3 DNA: TGTGCCAGCAGCTTAGATGGAGGGGCCAACGAGCAGTACTTC

clone size: medium-sized
D gene: .
V gene: TRBV27
J gene: TRBJ2-2
CDR3 protein: CASSFFAGELFF
CDR3 DNA: TGTGCCAGCAGTTTCTTCGCGGGGGAGCTGTTTTTT

clone size: .
D gene: .
V gene: TRBV28
J gene: TRBJ2-7
CDR3 protein: CASSGPGAPTEQYF
CDR3 DNA: TGTGCCAGCAGTGGGCCAGGGGCGCCCACCGAGCAGTACTTC

clone size: .
D gene: .
V gene: TRBV9
J gene: TRBJ2-7
CDR3 protein: CASSVGAGWDEQYF
CDR3 DNA: TGTGCCAGCAGCGTAGGGGCGGGATGGGACGAGCAGTACTTC

clone size: .
D gene: .
V gene: TRBV27
J gene: TRBJ2-2
CDR3 protein: CASSLSLALGELFF
CDR3 DNA: TGTGCCAGCAGTTTATCTTTGGCCCTCGGGGAGCTGTTTTTT

clone size: .
D gene: TRBD1
V gene: TRBV28
J gene: TRBJ1-4
CDR3 protein: CASSQTGEDEKLFF
CDR3 DNA: TGTGCCAGCAGTCAGACAGGGGAAGATGAAAAACTGTTTTTT

clone size: medium-sized
D gene: TRBD2
V gene: TRBV6-4
J gene: TRBJ2-1
CDR3 protein: CASSGTSGGNEQFF
CDR3 DNA: TGTGCCAGCAGTGGGACTAGCGGGGGCAATGAGCAGTTCTTC

clone size: .
D gene: .
V gene: TRBV11-2
J gene: TRBJ1-4
CDR3 protein: CASSLRGRTNEKLFF
CDR3 DNA: TGTGCCAGCAGCTTGAGGGGCCGAACTAATGAAAAACTGTTTTTT

clone size: .
D gene: .
V gene: TRBV2
J gene: TRBJ1-3
CDR3 protein: CARGEDSFSGNTIYF
CDR3 DNA: TGTGCCAGGGGTGAAGACAGTTTTTCTGGAAACACCATATATTTT

clone size: once
D gene: .
V gene: TRBV6-1
J gene: TRBJ2-2
CDR3 protein: CASSAPGQGTGELFF
CDR3 DNA: TGTGCCAGCAGTGCCCCGGGTCAGGGCACCGGGGAGCTGTTTTTT

clone size: .
D gene: TRBD1
V gene: TRBV9
J gene: TRBJ2-1
CDR3 protein: CASSARQGNMNEQFF
CDR3 DNA: TGTGCCAGCAGCGCCCGACAGGGTAATATGAATGAGCAGTTCTTC

clone size: .
D gene: .
V gene: TRBV4-1
J gene: TRBJ1-5
CDR3 protein: CASSQYLGQGYQPQHF
CDR3 DNA: TGCGCCAGCAGCCAATATCTCGGGCAGGGCTATCAGCCCCAGCATTTT

clone size: .
D gene: .
V gene: TRBV4-3
J gene: TRBJ2-1
CDR3 protein: CASSRTTGDNEQFF
CDR3 DNA: TGCGCCAGCAGCCGAACGACTGGCGACAATGAGCAGTTCTTC

clone size: .
D gene: .
V gene: TRBV19
J gene: TRBJ2-1
CDR3 protein: CASTIGPAPYNEQFF
CDR3 DNA: TGTGCCAGTACTATAGGGCCGGCACCCTACAATGAGCAGTTCTTC

clone size: .
D gene: .
V gene: TRBV10-1
J gene: TRBJ1-1
CDR3 protein: CASDAHRVSAFF
CDR3 DNA: TGCGCCAGCGACGCTCACAGGGTGTCGGCTTTCTTT

clone size: .
D gene: TRBD1
V gene: TRBV5-8
J gene: TRBJ2-7
CDR3 protein: CASSSGQTYEQYF
CDR3 DNA: TGTGCCAGCAGCTCGGGACAGACCTACGAGCAGTACTTC

clone size: .
D gene: TRBD1
V gene: TRBV6-6
J gene: TRBJ1-3
CDR3 protein: CASSGRQGAIGNTIYF
CDR3 DNA: TGTGCCAGCAGTGGTCGACAGGGAGCTATTGGAAACACCATATATTTT

clone size: .
D gene: TRBD1
V gene: TRBV5-4
J gene: TRBJ1-2
CDR3 protein: CASSLGTGGKGGYTF
CDR3 DNA: TGTGCCAGCAGCTTGGGGACAGGGGGAAAAGGTGGCTACACCTTC

clone size: once
D gene: .
V gene: TRBV5-1
J gene: TRBJ1-6
CDR3 protein: CASSLDGVGSPLHF
CDR3 DNA: TGCGCCAGCAGCTTGGACGGGGTAGGTTCACCCCTCCACTTT

clone size: .
D gene: .
V gene: TRBV6-5
J gene: TRBJ1-1
CDR3 protein: CASRLSTTEAFF
CDR3 DNA: TGTGCCAGCAGGCTAAGTACCACTGAAGCTTTCTTT

clone size: .
D gene: TRBD1
V gene: TRBV28
J gene: TRBJ2-3
CDR3 protein: CASSPDRGTDTQYF
CDR3 DNA: TGTGCCAGCAGTCCGGACAGGGGCACAGATACGCAGTATTTT

clone size: .
D gene: TRBD2
V gene: TRBV2
J gene: TRBJ2-1
CDR3 protein: CASSPSGGTHNEQFF
CDR3 DNA: TGTGCCAGCAGTCCCAGCGGGGGGACCCACAATGAGCAGTTCTTC

clone size: .
D gene: TRBD2
V gene: TRBV6-5
J gene: TRBJ2-1
CDR3 protein: CASSTGLAGVNEQFF
CDR3 DNA: TGTGCCAGCAGTACGGGACTAGCGGGGGTAAATGAGCAGTTCTTC

clone size: .
D gene: .
V gene: TRBV15
J gene: TRBJ2-4
CDR3 protein: CATSRETGQLAKNIQYF
CDR3 DNA: TGTGCCACCAGCAGAGAAACGGGCCAGCTAGCCAAAAACATTCAGTACTTC

clone size: .
D gene: .
V gene: TRBV2
J gene: TRBJ2-7
CDR3 protein: CASKGALEFYEQYF
CDR3 DNA: TGTGCCAGCAAGGGCGCGTTGGAGTTTTACGAGCAGTACTTC

clone size: .
D gene: .
V gene: TRBV9
J gene: TRBJ1-4
CDR3 protein: CASSGNNEKLFF
CDR3 DNA: TGTGCCAGCAGCGGCAATAATGAAAAACTGTTTTTT